This entry describes one TCR beta chain. Its antigen remains unknown. These data originate in a study of monozygotic twins with inflammatory bowel disease. TCRdb reprocessed the 5' RACE reads and keeps a single row for each CDR3 protein, giving no DNA. The table for this sample gives 350,000 to 500,000 distinct CDR3 sequences. The length of the CDR3 is 14 residues. Germline lookup yields CDR1 SGHTA and CDR2 FQGNSA. Study outcomes and limitations: Among IBD patients, fewer clonotypes were shared with others than among healthy twins, especially with disease activity.

This receptor was taken from a human donor with ulcerative colitis or Crohn's disease, or a healthy co-twin of an affected twin (not recorded which). The rearrangement links TRBV7-2 to TRBJ2-5; the TCRdb D gene call, TRBD1, has no DNA to confirm it. Material for sequencing was blood. The CDR3 protein is CASSWGGAQETQYF.